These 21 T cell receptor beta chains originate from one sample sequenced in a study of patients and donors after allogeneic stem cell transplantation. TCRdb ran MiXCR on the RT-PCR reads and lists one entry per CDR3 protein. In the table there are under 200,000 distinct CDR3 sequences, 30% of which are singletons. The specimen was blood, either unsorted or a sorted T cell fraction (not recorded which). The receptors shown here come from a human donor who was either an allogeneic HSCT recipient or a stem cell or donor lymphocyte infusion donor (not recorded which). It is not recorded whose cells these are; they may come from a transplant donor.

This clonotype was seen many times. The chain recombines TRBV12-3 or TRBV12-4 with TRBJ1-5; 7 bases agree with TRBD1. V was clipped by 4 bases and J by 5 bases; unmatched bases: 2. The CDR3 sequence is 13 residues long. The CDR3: CASSWDSYQPQHF. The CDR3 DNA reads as TGTGCCAGCAGTTGGGACAGTTATCAGCCCCAGCATTTT.

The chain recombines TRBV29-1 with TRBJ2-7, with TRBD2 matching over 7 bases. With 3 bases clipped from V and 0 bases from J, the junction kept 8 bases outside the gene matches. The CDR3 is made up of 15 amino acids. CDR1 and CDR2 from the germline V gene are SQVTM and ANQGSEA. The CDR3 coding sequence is TGCAGCGTTGAGTCCCCAGCGGGGCACTCCTACGAGCAGTACTTC. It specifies CSVESPAGHSYEQYF.

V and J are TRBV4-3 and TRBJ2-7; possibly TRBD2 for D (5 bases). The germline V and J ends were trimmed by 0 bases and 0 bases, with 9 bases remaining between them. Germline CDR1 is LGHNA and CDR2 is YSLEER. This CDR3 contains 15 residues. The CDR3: CASSQDTRSSYEQYF. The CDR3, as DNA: TGCGCCAGCAGCCAAGATACTAGAAGCTCCTACGAGCAGTACTTC.

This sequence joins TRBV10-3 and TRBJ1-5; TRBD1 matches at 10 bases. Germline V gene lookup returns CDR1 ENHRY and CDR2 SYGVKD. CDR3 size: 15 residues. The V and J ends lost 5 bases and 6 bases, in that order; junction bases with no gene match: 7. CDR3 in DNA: TGTGCCATCAGTTCCGGACAGGGGGATTTTCAGCCCCAGCATTTT. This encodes CAISSGQGDFQPQHF.

The CDR3 is CASTIWTGENYGYTF. The DNA of the CDR3 is TGTGCCAGCACCATCTGGACAGGGGAGAACTATGGCTACACCTTC. V usage is TRBV6-6 and J usage is TRBJ1-2, with 9 bases matching TRBD1. The junction had 8 bases not matched to a gene; V was cut back by 7 bases and J by 2 bases. The CDR3 has 15 amino acids. Germline CDR1 and CDR2: MNHNY and SVGAGI (reference sequence).

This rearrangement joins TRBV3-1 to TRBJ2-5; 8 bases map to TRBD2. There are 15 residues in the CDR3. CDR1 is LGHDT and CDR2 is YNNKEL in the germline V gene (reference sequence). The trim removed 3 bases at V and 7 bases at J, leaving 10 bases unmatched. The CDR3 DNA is TGTGCCAGCAGCCAGGCGACCGGGACTAGTGGGACCCAGTACTTC. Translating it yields CASSQATGTSGTQYF.

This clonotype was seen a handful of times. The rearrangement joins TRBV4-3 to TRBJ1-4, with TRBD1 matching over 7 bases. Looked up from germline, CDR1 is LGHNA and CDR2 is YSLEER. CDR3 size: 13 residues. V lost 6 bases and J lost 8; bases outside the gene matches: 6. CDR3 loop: CASSPGTAEKLFF. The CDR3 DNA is TGCGCCAGCAGTCCCGGGACAGCCGAAAAACTGTTTTTT.

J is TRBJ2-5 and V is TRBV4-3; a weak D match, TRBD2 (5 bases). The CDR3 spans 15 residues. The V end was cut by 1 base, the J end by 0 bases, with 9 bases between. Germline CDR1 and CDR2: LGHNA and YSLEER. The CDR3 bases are TGCGCCAGCAGCCAAGGATTCGGGGACCAAGAGACCCAGTACTTC. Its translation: CASSQGFGDQETQYF.

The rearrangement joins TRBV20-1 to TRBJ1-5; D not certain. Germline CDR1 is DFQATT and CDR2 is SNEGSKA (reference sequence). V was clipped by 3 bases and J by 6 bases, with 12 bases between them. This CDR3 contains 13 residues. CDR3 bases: TGCAGTGCTAGGTCAGATGCCCTTCAGCCCCAGCATTTT. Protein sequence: CSARSDALQPQHF.

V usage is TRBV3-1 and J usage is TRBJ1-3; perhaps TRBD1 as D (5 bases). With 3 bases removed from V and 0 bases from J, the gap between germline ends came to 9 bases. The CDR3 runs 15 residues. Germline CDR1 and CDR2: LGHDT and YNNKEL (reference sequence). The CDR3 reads CASSHLTVSGNTIYF. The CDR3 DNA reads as TGTGCCAGCAGCCACCTGACAGTCTCTGGAAACACCATATATTTT.

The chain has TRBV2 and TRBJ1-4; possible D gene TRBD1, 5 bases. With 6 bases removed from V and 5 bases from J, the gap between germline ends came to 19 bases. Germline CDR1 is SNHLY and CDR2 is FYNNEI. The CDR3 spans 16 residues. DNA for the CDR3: TGTGCCAGCAGGACTCGCCCCGGGACGGAGAATGAAAAACTGTTTTTT. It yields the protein CASRTRPGTENEKLFF.

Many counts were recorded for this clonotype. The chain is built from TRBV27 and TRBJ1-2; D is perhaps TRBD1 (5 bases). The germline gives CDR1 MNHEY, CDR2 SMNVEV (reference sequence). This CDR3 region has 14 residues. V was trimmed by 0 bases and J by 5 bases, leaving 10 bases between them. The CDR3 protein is CASSLSWQGYGYTF. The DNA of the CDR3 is TGTGCCAGCAGTTTATCGTGGCAGGGTTATGGCTACACCTTC.

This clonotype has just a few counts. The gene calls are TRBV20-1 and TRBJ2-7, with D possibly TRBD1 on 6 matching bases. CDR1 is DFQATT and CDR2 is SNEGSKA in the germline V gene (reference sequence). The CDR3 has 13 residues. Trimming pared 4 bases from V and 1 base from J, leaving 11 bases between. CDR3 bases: TGCAGTGCTACCTGGACAGATTCCTACGAGCAGTACTTC. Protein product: CSATWTDSYEQYF.

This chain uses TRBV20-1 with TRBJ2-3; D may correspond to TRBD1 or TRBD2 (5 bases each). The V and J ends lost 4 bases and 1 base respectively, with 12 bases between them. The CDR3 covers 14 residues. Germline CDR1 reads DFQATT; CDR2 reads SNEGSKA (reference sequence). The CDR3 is CSANFGGRTDTQYF. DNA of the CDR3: TGCAGTGCTAACTTTGGGGGACGCACAGATACGCAGTATTTT.

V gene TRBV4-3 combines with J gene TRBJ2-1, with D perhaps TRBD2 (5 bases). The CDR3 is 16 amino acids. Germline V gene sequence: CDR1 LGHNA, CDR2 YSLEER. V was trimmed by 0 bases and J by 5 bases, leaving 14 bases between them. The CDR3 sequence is CASSQDGSRLNNEQFF. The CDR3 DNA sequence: TGCGCCAGCAGCCAAGATGGGAGTCGGCTAAACAATGAGCAGTTCTTC.

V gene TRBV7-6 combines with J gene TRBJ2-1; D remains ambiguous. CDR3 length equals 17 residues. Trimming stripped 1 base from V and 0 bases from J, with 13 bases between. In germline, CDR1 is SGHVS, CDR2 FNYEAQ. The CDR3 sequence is CASSLVPLSSSYNEQFF. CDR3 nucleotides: TGTGCCAGCAGCTTAGTTCCCCTGTCGAGCTCCTACAATGAGCAGTTCTTC.

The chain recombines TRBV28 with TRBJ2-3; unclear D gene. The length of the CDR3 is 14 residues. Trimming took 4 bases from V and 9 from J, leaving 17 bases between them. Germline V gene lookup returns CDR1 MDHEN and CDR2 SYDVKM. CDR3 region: CASSSAIRLGTQYF. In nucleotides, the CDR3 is TGTGCCAGCAGTTCCGCCATCCGGCTGGGGACGCAGTATTTT.

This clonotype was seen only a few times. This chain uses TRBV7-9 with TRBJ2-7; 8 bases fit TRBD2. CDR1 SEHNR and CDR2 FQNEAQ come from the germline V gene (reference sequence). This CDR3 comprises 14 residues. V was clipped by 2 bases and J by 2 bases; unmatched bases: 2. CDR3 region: CASSLTGGTYEQYF. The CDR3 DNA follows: TGTGCCAGCAGCTTAACGGGGGGGACCTACGAGCAGTACTTC.

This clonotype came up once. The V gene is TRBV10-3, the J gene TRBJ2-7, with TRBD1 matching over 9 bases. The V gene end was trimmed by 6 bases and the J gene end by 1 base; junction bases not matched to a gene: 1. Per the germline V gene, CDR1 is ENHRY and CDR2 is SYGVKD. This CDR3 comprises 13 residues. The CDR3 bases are TGTGCCATCAGGGGGACAGGGTCCTACGAGCAGTACTTC. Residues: CAIRGTGSYEQYF.

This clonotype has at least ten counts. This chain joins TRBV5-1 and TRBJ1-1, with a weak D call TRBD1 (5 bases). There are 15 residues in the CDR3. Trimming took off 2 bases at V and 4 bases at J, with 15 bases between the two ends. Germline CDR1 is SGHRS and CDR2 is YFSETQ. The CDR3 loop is CASSLGGAVGTEAFF. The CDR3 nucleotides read TGCGCCAGCAGCTTAGGCGGGGCAGTGGGCACTGAAGCTTTCTTT.

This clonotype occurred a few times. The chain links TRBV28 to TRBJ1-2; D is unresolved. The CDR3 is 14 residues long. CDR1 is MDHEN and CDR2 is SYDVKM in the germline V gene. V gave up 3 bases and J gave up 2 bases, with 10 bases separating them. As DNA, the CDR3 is TGTGCCAGCAGTTTCGTCGATCTCAACTATGGCTACACCTTC. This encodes CASSFVDLNYGYTF.